The sequence of this TCR beta chain was determined in a study of blood T cell repertoires in COVID-19. Under the authors' procedure: Using reference gene primer amplification, nucleated cell counts were estimated. Profiling relied on immunoSEQ multiplex PCR, and the TCRdb table lists in-frame clones only, not all of them. The DNA gave D and trimming, while V, J and clone size come from that table. The table records about 200,000 clones, around 88% of them present only once. This CDR3 has 15 residues. After removal of 4 bases from V and 0 bases from J, the junction contained 1 base not matched to a gene. CDR1 and CDR2 from the germline V gene are MNHNY and SVGAGI (reference sequence).

This sequence joins TRBV6-6 and TRBJ1-3, with 9 bases lining up with TRBD1. The receptor was derived from a woman aged 25 to 39 who had been exposed to COVID-19. Sequencing was performed on PBMCs or T cells enriched from blood (not recorded which). The CDR3 loop is CASSWDRVSGNTIYF. The CDR3 DNA reads as TGTGCCAGCAGTTGGGACAGGGTCTCTGGAAACACCATATATTTT.